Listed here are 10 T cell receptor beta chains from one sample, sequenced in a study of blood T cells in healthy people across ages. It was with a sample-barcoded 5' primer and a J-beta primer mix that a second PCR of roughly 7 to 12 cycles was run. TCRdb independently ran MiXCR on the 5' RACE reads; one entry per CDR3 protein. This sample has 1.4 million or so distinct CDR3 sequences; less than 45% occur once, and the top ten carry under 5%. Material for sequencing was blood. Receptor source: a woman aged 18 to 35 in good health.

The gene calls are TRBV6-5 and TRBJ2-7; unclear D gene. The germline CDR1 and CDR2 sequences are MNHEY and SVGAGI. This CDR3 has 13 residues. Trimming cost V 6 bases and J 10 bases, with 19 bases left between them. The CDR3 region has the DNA TGTGCCAGCAGAATGGGCCCCCAGATGGGCCAGTACTTC. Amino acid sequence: CASRMGPQMGQYF.

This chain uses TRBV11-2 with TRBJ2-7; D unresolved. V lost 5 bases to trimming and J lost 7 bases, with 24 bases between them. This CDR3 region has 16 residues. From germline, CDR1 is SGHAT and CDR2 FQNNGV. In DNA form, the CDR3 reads TGTGCCAGCAGCGGGAAAGGGATACCCTCCTACAATGAGCAGTACTTC. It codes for CASSGKGIPSYNEQYF.

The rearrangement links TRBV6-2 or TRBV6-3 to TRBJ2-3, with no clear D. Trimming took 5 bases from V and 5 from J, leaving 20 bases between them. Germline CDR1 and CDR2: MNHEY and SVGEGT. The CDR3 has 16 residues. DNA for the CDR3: TGTGCCAGCAGTACCCCCCGGGTGGGAAACGAAGATACGCAGTATTTT. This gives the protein CASSTPRVGNEDTQYF.

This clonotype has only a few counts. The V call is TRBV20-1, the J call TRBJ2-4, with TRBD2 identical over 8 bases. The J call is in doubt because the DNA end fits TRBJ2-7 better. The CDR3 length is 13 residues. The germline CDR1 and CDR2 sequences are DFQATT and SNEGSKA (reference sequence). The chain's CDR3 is CSATGLGGYEQYF. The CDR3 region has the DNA TGCAGTGCTACGGGACTAGGGGGCTACGAGCAGTACTTC.

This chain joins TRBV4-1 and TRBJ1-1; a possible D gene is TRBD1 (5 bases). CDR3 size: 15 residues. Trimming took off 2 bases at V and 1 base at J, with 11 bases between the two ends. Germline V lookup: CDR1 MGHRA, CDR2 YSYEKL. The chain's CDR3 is CASSQPGTRNTEAFF. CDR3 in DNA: TGCGCCAGCAGCCAACCCGGGACGCGGAACACTGAAGCTTTCTTT.

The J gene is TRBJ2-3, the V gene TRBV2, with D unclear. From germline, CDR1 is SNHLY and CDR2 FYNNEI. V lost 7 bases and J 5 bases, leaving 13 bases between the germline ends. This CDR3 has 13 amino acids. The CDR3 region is CASNDGVEDTQYF. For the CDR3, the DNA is TGTGCCAGCAATGACGGAGTTGAAGATACGCAGTATTTT. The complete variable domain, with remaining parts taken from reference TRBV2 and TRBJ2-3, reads EPEVTQTPSHQVTQMGQEVILRCVPISNHLYFYWYRQILGQKVEFLVSFYNNEISEKSEIFDDQFSVERPDGSNFTLKIRSTKLEDSAMYFCASNDGVEDTQYFGPGTRLTVL.

This CDR3 is CASSFYGRDHNEQFF. The CDR3 DNA sequence: TGTGCCAGCAGCTTTTACGGGAGGGACCACAATGAGCAGTTCTTC. The chain couples TRBV7-3 to TRBJ2-1; 8 nucleotides align to TRBD2. This CDR3 comprises 15 residues. Germline trimming cut 3 bases from V and 5 bases from J; bases unmatched to any gene: 6. Germline loops: CDR1 SGHTA, CDR2 FQGTGA.

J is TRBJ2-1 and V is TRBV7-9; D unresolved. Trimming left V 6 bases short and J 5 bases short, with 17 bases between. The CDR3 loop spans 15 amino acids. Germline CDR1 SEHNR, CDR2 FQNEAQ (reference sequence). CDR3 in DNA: TGTGCCAGCAGTTACACAGCCGGCCCAAACAATGAGCAGTTCTTC. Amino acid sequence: CASSYTAGPNNEQFF.

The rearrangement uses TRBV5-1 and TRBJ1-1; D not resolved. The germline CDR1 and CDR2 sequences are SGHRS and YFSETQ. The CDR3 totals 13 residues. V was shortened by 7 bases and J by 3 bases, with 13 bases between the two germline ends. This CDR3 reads CASSRIVDTEAFF. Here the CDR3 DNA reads TGCGCCAGCTCGCGGATTGTGGACACTGAAGCTTTCTTT.

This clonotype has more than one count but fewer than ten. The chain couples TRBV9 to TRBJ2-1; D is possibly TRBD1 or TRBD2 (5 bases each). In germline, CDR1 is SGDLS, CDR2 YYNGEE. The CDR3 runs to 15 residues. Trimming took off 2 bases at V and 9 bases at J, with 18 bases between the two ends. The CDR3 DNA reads TGTGCCAGCAGCGTCGGGACCCCAGGCCTATTTGAGCAGTTCTTC. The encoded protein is CASSVGTPGLFEQFF.